This TCR beta chain was sequenced for a study of human T cells and chemical hapten exposure. Study summary: There were per-sample TCR yield variations, arising mainly from small pooled library volume differences. Points from the study as a whole: Sensitizing with DPC caused no change in TCRs above 1 in 1000 frequency.

Germline CDR1 and CDR2: SQVTM and ANQGSEA. Trimming took 4 bases from V and 4 from J, leaving 11 bases between them. The CDR3 consists of 13 residues. This sample's time point: healthy volunteer bleed at 6 weeks. Total RNA extraction was carried out from unfractionated whole blood. Attachment of unique molecular identifiers to individual cDNA molecules was performed in the library. The authors' processing: With a range of 23,224 to 690,600, the median per sample was around 96,000 TCRs. Via MiXCR, TCRdb re-called the RACE reads, giving one row per CDR3 protein. TCRdb's processing, not the study's, gives the V and J calls here. The sample yields about 77,000 distinct CDR3 sequences, 8.6% seen once. With regard to this clonotype: Its antigen is not known.

This receptor was identified in a female donor in good health. Some clones in this sample may be carry-over from other donors' samples. The J gene is TRBJ2-1, the V gene TRBV29-1; D is perhaps TRBD2 (5 bases). The specimen sequenced was whole blood. CDR3 sequence (DNA): TGCAGCGTTGTCCCCCCGGGGTACAATGAGCAGTTCTTC. As protein: CSVVPPGYNEQFF.